A selection of T cell receptor beta chains follows, all from one sample in a study of naive and memory T cell subsets. TCRdb re-derived calls from the UMI-ligation and nested PCR reads in MiXCR, one entry per CDR3 protein. This sample carries tens of thousands of distinct CDR3 sequences, roughly 9.3% of them seen once, and the ten largest clones take about 1.2%. The sample was naive CD8+ T cells from blood. All receptors derive from a human donor in good health. The CDR3 runs from the conserved cysteine through the conserved F or W. The D gene is left open where the match is weak. Clone size is given for some rows only: seen once, a few or many times, or a class if the clone is expanded.

CDR3 DNA: TGTGCCAGCAGTTACTCTCAGGGGGTGGCGACCTACGAGCAGTACTTC
CDR3 protein: CASSYSQGVATYEQYF
clone size: few
V gene: TRBV6-5
D gene: TRBD1
J gene: TRBJ2-7

CDR3 DNA: TGTGCCAGCAGCCCAACCCAGACAGGTGTGGTTGGAGATACGCAGTATTTT
CDR3 protein: CASSPTQTGVVGDTQYF
clone size: NA
V gene: TRBV28
D gene: NA
J gene: TRBJ2-3

CDR3 DNA: TGTGCCAGCGCGGAACAGACCTACGAGCAGTACTTC
CDR3 protein: CASAEQTYEQYF
clone size: few
V gene: TRBV14
D gene: NA
J gene: TRBJ2-7

CDR3 DNA: TGTGCCAGCAGTCCGACAGAACTGGGAGGCGAGCAGTACTTC
CDR3 protein: CASSPTELGGEQYF
clone size: many
V gene: TRBV6-2/TRBV6-3
D gene: NA
J gene: TRBJ2-7

CDR3 DNA: TGTGCCAGCAGCGCGGAGACAGGGAAAGGCTACACCTTC
CDR3 protein: CASSAETGKGYTF
clone size: few
V gene: TRBV9
D gene: TRBD1
J gene: TRBJ1-2

CDR3 DNA: TGTGCCATCAGTGAGTCGGTTGTGGCGGGAGGGCAAACGTCCTACGAGCAGTACTTC
CDR3 protein: CAISESVVAGGQTSYEQYF
clone size: few
V gene: TRBV10-3
D gene: TRBD2
J gene: TRBJ2-7

CDR3 DNA: TGTGCCACCAGCAAGAGAAGGACTAGCGGCCAAGAGACCCAGTACTTC
CDR3 protein: CATSKRRTSGQETQYF
clone size: few
V gene: TRBV15
D gene: TRBD2
J gene: TRBJ2-5

CDR3 DNA: TGTGCCAGCAGGAAGAACACTGAAGCTTTCTTT
CDR3 protein: CASRKNTEAFF
clone size: few
V gene: TRBV28
D gene: NA
J gene: TRBJ1-1

CDR3 DNA: TGTGCCAGCAGCCAAGAGCTCGGCGGGGACTACGAGCAGTACTTC
CDR3 protein: CASSQELGGDYEQYF
clone size: few
V gene: TRBV14
D gene: NA
J gene: TRBJ2-7

CDR3 DNA: TGCGCCAGCAGCTTGGTAGCGGGAGATTGGGTCGAGCAGTACTTC
CDR3 protein: CASSLVAGDWVEQYF
clone size: many
V gene: TRBV5-1
D gene: TRBD2
J gene: TRBJ2-7

CDR3 DNA: TGTGCCAGCAGCGTAGGGGACAGGGCCTACGAGCAGTACTTC
CDR3 protein: CASSVGDRAYEQYF
clone size: few
V gene: TRBV9
D gene: TRBD1
J gene: TRBJ2-7

CDR3 DNA: TGCGCCAGCAGCCACCCCAATGATGTAGCGGGACCCCGAGCCTACAATGAGCAGTTCTTC
CDR3 protein: CASSHPNDVAGPRAYNEQFF
clone size: few
V gene: TRBV4-3
D gene: TRBD2
J gene: TRBJ2-1

CDR3 DNA: TGTGCCAGCAGCCAAGAACTGGGGCGGGAGGGCCCCAGCTCCTACAATGAGCAGTTCTTC
CDR3 protein: CASSQELGREGPSSYNEQFF
clone size: few
V gene: TRBV14
D gene: TRBD2
J gene: TRBJ2-1

CDR3 DNA: TGTGCCAGCAGCTCAAACAGGGGCTCCTACGAGCAGCACTTC
CDR3 protein: CASSSNRGSYEQHF
clone size: many
V gene: TRBV28
D gene: TRBD1
J gene: TRBJ2-7

CDR3 DNA: TGTGCCAGCAGCGGACATCCGGGACCCTCTGGAAACACCATATATTTT
CDR3 protein: CASSGHPGPSGNTIYF
clone size: NA
V gene: TRBV4-2
D gene: NA
J gene: TRBJ1-3

CDR3 DNA: TGTGCCAGCAGTTTCACAAGGGATGAGCAGTTCTTC
CDR3 protein: CASSFTRDEQFF
clone size: NA
V gene: TRBV6-2/TRBV6-3
D gene: NA
J gene: TRBJ2-1

CDR3 DNA: TGCAGTGCTAGCCCAGGGACTAGCGGGAGTACGAATGAGCAGTTCTTC
CDR3 protein: CSASPGTSGSTNEQFF
clone size: NA
V gene: TRBV20-1
D gene: TRBD2
J gene: TRBJ2-1

CDR3 DNA: TGTGCCAGCAGCCAAGGACCTAGCGGGATCCATGAGCAGTTCTTC
CDR3 protein: CASSQGPSGIHEQFF
clone size: many
V gene: TRBV14
D gene: TRBD2
J gene: TRBJ2-1

CDR3 DNA: TGTGCCAGCAGCTTAGGTTTAGCGGGAATCTACAATGAGCAGTTCTTC
CDR3 protein: CASSLGLAGIYNEQFF
clone size: NA
V gene: TRBV11-2
D gene: TRBD2
J gene: TRBJ2-1

CDR3 DNA: TGTGCCAGCACCTCAGGACTAGCTGATTGGGGCAATGAGCAGTTCTTC
CDR3 protein: CASTSGLADWGNEQFF
clone size: few
V gene: TRBV28
D gene: TRBD2
J gene: TRBJ2-1

CDR3 DNA: TGTGCCAGCAGTTACGGCTATGGCTACACCTTC
CDR3 protein: CASSYGYGYTF
clone size: few
V gene: TRBV6-2/TRBV6-3
D gene: NA
J gene: TRBJ1-2

CDR3 DNA: TGTGCCAGCAGTCTTACTAGCGGGAGTATACGTGGAGATACGCAGTATTTT
CDR3 protein: CASSLTSGSIRGDTQYF
clone size: many
V gene: TRBV28
D gene: TRBD2
J gene: TRBJ2-3

CDR3 DNA: TGTGCCAGCGGGTTAAAGCTCGCAGATACGCAGTATTTT
CDR3 protein: CASGLKLADTQYF
clone size: few
V gene: TRBV12-3/TRBV12-4
D gene: NA
J gene: TRBJ2-3

CDR3 DNA: TGTGCCAGCAGTTATAACGAAAACTCCTACGAGCAGTACTTC
CDR3 protein: CASSYNENSYEQYF
clone size: few
V gene: TRBV6-5
D gene: NA
J gene: TRBJ2-7

CDR3 DNA: TGTGCCAGCAGTGGGGACAGGGATTACGAGCAGTACTTC
CDR3 protein: CASSGDRDYEQYF
clone size: NA
V gene: TRBV2
D gene: TRBD1
J gene: TRBJ2-7

CDR3 DNA: TGTGCCAGCAGTTTAGAGACAGCAGATACGCAGTATTTT
CDR3 protein: CASSLETADTQYF
clone size: many
V gene: TRBV27
D gene: NA
J gene: TRBJ2-3